There are a few counts of the clone carrying this T cell receptor beta chain. What it binds is not known. This CDR3 is 15 amino acids long. The V and J ends lost 5 bases and 3 bases respectively, with 17 bases between them. 5'RACE template switching produced TCR cDNA carrying a universal primer site and UMIs. TCRdb itself ran the 5' RACE reads through MiXCR, one entry per CDR3 protein. The table shows some 500,000 distinct CDR3 sequences, with roughly 13% occurring only once. The sample is drawn from a study of T cells after yellow fever vaccination. Study findings and constraints: Post-booster repertoires again held most primary-vaccination clones (roughly 95% CD4, roughly 88% CD8). Although most clonotypes did not, a small share appeared in both CD4 and CD8 compartments.

This specimen consisted of PBMCs, obtained on the day of the yellow fever booster vaccination. V gene TRBV12-3 or TRBV12-4 combines with J gene TRBJ2-7; D is uncertain. This clonotype was obtained from a man younger than 45 who received the YFV17D yellow fever vaccine. For the CDR3, the DNA is TGTGCCAGCAGTCACTCCGCGCTTATGGGCTACGAGCAGTACTTC. Translated: CASSHSALMGYEQYF.